These 13 T cell receptor beta chains came from one sample sequenced in a study of shared clonotypes between healthy human individuals. Using immunoSEQ multiplex PCR, the repertoire was profiled, and TCRdb retains in-frame clones only, with some absent. The sample includes about 960,000 clones, approximately 80% seen only once; the top ten take around 1.4%. Source material: memory CD4+ T cells sorted from blood. Subset given: CD45RA-negative fraction. These receptors originate from a man between 18 and 35 years old in good health.

In this sample, this clone turned up a few times. The V gene is TRBV2, the J gene TRBJ1-1; D not resolved. This CDR3 has 14 residues. Per germline, CDR1 SNHLY and CDR2 FYNNEI. Trimming took off 0 bases at V and 3 bases at J, with 8 bases between the two ends. CDR3 DNA sequence: TGTGCCAGCAGTGAAGCGCTCGGCGACACTGAAGCTTTCTTT. Protein sequence: CASSEALGDTEAFF.

As concerns this clone: This specimen includes other DNA sequences encoding the same CDR3. CDR3: CASSLGPGTYNEQFF. For the CDR3, the DNA is TGTGCCAGCAGCTTGGGGCCTGGGACTTACAATGAGCAGTTCTTC. The rearrangement joins TRBV11-2 to TRBJ2-1; D is perhaps TRBD2 (6 bases). The germline CDR1 and CDR2 sequences are SGHAT and FQNNGV. This CDR3 has 15 amino acids. V lost 3 bases and J lost 4, with 13 bases in between.

The chain links TRBV5-1 to TRBJ2-7, with TRBD2 identical over 9 bases. This CDR3 has 15 amino acids. With 3 bases clipped from V and 4 bases from J, the junction kept 8 bases outside the gene matches. The germline gives CDR1 SGHRS, CDR2 YFSETQ. For the CDR3, the DNA is TGCGCCAGCAGCTCATTAGCGGGAGAGATATACGAGCAGTACTTC. Amino acid sequence: CASSSLAGEIYEQYF.

The chain is built from TRBV7-2 and TRBJ2-2, with D possibly being TRBD1 or TRBD2 (5 bases each). Germline CDR1 is SGHTA and CDR2 is FQGNSA. The CDR3 extends over 14 amino acids. The V gene lost 8 bases and the J gene lost 4 bases, with 14 bases spanning the gap. CDR3 in DNA: TGTGCCAGCTCGCCCGGGACGGCCACCGGGGAGCTGTTTTTT. Its translation: CASSPGTATGELFF. The full variable domain, in which reference TRBV7-2 and TRBJ2-2 provide the parts outside the CDR3, is GAGVSQSPSNKVTEKGKDVELRCDPISGHTALYWYRQSLGQGLEFLIYFQGNSAPDKSGLPSDRFSAERTGGSVSTLTIQRTQQEDSAVYLCASSPGTATGELFFGEGSRLTVL.

This clone was detected once. The sample holds other DNA sequences that translate to the same CDR3. V gene TRBV5-6 combines with J gene TRBJ2-7; no definite D call. Germline V gene sequence: CDR1 SGHDT, CDR2 YYEEEE. This CDR3 has 11 amino acids. Trimming cost V 1 base and J 5 bases, with 4 bases left between them. The CDR3, as DNA: TGTGCCAGCAGCTTGCGGGACGAGCAGTACTTC. Residues: CASSLRDEQYF. The whole variable domain, remainder taken from reference TRBV5-6 and TRBJ2-7, is DAGVTQSPTHLIKTRGQQVTLRCSPKSGHDTVSWYQQALGQGPQFIFQYYEEEERQRGNFPDRFSGHQFPNYSSELNVNALLLGDSALYLCASSLRDEQYFGPGTRLTVT.

This clone was counted only a few times. The genes are TRBV30 and TRBJ2-5; TRBD1 matches at 9 bases. Germline V CDR1 and CDR2: GTSNPN, SVGIG (reference sequence). V was clipped by 4 bases and J by 5 bases; unmatched bases: 8. The CDR3 has 14 amino acids. The CDR3 protein is CAWKGQGGSETQYF. The CDR3 DNA is TGTGCCTGGAAGGGACAGGGAGGGTCGGAGACCCAGTACTTC.

About this clone: Just one base apart from a much larger clone, this may be a read error. The chain links TRBV11-1 to TRBJ2-6, with D unclear. Germline V gene lookup returns CDR1 SGHAT and CDR2 FQDESV (reference sequence). This CDR3 has 14 residues. V dropped 1 base and J dropped 0 bases, with 1 base sitting between them. As DNA, the CDR3 is TGTGCCAGCAGCTTAGACTCTGGGGCCAACGTCCTGACTTTC. Encoded protein: CASSLDSGANVLTF.

This chain joins TRBV7-2 and TRBJ1-1; 7 nucleotides align to TRBD1. Germline V gene lookup returns CDR1 SGHTA and CDR2 FQGNSA. This CDR3 spans 13 amino acids. Trimming took 5 bases from V and 4 from J; bases not matched to a gene: 4. Here the CDR3 reads CASSPTGLTEAFF. In nucleotides, the CDR3 is TGTGCCAGCAGCCCGACAGGGCTCACTGAAGCTTTCTTT.

The CDR3 DNA sequence: TGTGCCTGGAGTGTGGGAGTTTTTGGAAACACCATATATTTT. Protein sequence: CAWSVGVFGNTIYF. This chain joins TRBV30 and TRBJ1-3; D is unclear. The CDR3 contains 14 residues. V was pared by 0 bases and J by 3 bases, with 9 bases between. Looked up from germline, CDR1 is GTSNPN and CDR2 is SVGIG (reference sequence).

This clone was found many times. This chain uses TRBV18 with TRBJ2-7, with TRBD1 identical over 7 bases. CDR1 is KGHSH, CDR2 LQKENI, per germline. The V and J ends lost 5 bases and 2 bases, in that order; junction bases with no gene match: 6. This CDR3 is built from 14 residues. The DNA of the CDR3 is TGTGCCAGCTCAACAAGACAGGGTACCTACGAGCAGTACTTC. This translates into CASSTRQGTYEQYF.

In its sample, this clone was seen a few times. The V call is TRBV11-3, the J call TRBJ2-6, with D tentatively TRBD1 (8 bases). The germline V gene has CDR1 SGHNT and CDR2 YENEEA. This CDR3 is 17 amino acids long. V lost 5 bases and J 2 bases, leaving 16 bases between the germline ends. The CDR3 DNA sequence: TGTGCCAGCAGCAGCGGGGCAGGGGGCCCTGGGGCCAACGTCCTGACTTTC. It is translated as CASSSGAGGPGANVLTF.

The rearrangement links TRBV6-5 to TRBJ2-5; perhaps TRBD2 as D (6 bases). The germline V and J ends were trimmed by 8 bases and 5 bases, with 15 bases remaining between them. Germline CDR1 MNHEY, CDR2 SVGAGI. The CDR3 is made up of 13 amino acids. DNA of the CDR3: TGTGCCAGCGGCACCCCAGGGAGGGAGACCCAGTACTTC. Translated: CASGTPGRETQYF.

Only a few counts were recorded for this clone. Other DNA sequences in the same sample also yield this CDR3. V gene TRBV5-1 combines with J gene TRBJ1-1; 7 bases agree with TRBD1. Germline V gene sequence: CDR1 SGHRS, CDR2 YFSETQ. The CDR3 covers 14 residues. V was pared by 2 bases and J by 1 base, with 2 bases of the junction left unmatched. As DNA, the CDR3 is TGCGCCAGCAGCTTACAGGGGTGGAACACTGAAGCTTTCTTT. It specifies CASSLQGWNTEAFF.